This TCR beta chain comes out of a study of shared clonotypes between healthy human individuals. There were only Caucasian adults among the donors, and all lived in Nashville, Tennessee. A split of CD4+ cells into CD45RA+ naive and CD45RA-negative memory subsets was performed. Deep was the level used in running the assay. Clones were sequenced by immunoSEQ multiplex PCR, and TCRdb holds only the in-frame ones, with some missing. The table includes some 790,000 clones, approximately 77% detected once. J lost 5 bases, V lost 3 bases, and 10 bases had no gene match. In germline, CDR1 is MNHNS, CDR2 SASEGT. The CDR3 is 17 residues long.

Sequenced: memory CD4+ T cells sorted from blood. Subset in this sample: CD45RA-negative fraction. The rearrangement joins TRBV6-1 to TRBJ2-5; 12 nucleotides match TRBD1. This receptor was identified in a woman aged 25 to 39 in good health. The CDR3 DNA follows: TGTGCCAGCAGTGACCGGGACAGGGGGCCTGTGGAGGAGACCCAGTACTTC. Its translation: CASSDRDRGPVEETQYF.